This T cell receptor beta chain was documented in a study of naive and memory T cell subsets. Study-wide results and caveats: Diversity fell and Gini index rose from naive through CM, EM, EMRA.

Both TRBC1 and TRBC2 were covered by a beta constant-region primer of two equimolar oligonucleotides. Four rounds of PCR amplified the ligated cDNA using nested alpha and beta constant-region primers plus SP2. TCRdb reprocessed the UMI-ligation and nested PCR reads with MiXCR, giving one entry per CDR3 protein. The top ten clones hold more than 0.8% of a sample with 95,000 to 150,000 distinct CDR3 sequences, roughly 36% of them seen once. Four subsets defined by CD45RA and CD27 were sorted after CD3, CD4, CD8 and live/dead staining. V dropped 5 bases and J dropped 3 bases, with 14 bases sitting between them. The CDR3 loop spans 14 amino acids. The germline gives CDR1 SGHTA, CDR2 FQGNSA. This clonotype was counted only a few times. Its target is unknown.

The clonotype was recovered from a human donor in good health. V gene TRBV7-2 combines with J gene TRBJ2-7, with D unresolved. Source material: central memory CD4+ T cells from blood. The CDR3 nucleotides read TGTGCCAGCAGCCTCTTAGGCCCCCTCTACGAGCAGTACTTC. This gives the protein CASSLLGPLYEQYF.